This T cell receptor beta chain was sequenced during a study of response to subunit inactivated influenza vaccine. Overall study findings and caveats: After each seasonal influenza vaccination, few new T cells are recruited, the authors suggested.

Notes on this clonotype: Its antigen remains unidentified.

CDR3 length equals 13 residues. CDR1 and CDR2 (germline): MNHEY, SVGEGT. Trimming left V 6 bases short and J 7 bases short, with 12 bases between. TCRdb recomputed calls from the RT-PCR reads with MiXCR, one row per CDR3 protein. The data show hundreds of thousands of distinct CDR3 sequences, with 15% to 18% seen just once and about 9.9% held by the top ten. The sequence derives from a man between 45 and 60 years old who received an inactivated influenza vaccine. The chain combines TRBV6-2 or TRBV6-3 with TRBJ2-2, with unresolved D. Sequences were derived from PBMCs from blood, sampled 12 days after vaccination. Here the CDR3 reads CASSTVAVGELFF. CDR3 sequence (DNA): TGTGCCAGCAGCACCGTGGCAGTCGGGGAGCTGTTTTTT.